These 22 T cell receptor beta chains came from one sample sequenced in a study of CD8+ T cells in alopecia areata. As to treatment: oral pan-JAK inhibitor, 5-10 mg twice daily. The authors extracted RNA and reverse transcribed it into cDNA as the sequencing template. The assay was immunoSEQ multiplex PCR, and TCRdb's table has in-frame clones only and misses some. The sample shows hundreds of thousands of clones, roughly 64% of them seen only once. The material sequenced was CD4+ T cells sorted from blood, taken at week 24, from a patient treated with tofacitinib. The receptors stem from a human donor with alopecia areata.

The rearrangement uses TRBV30 and TRBJ2-2, with unresolved D. The CDR3 is made up of 13 amino acids. Germline V gene data show CDR1 as GTSNPN and CDR2 as SVGIG (reference sequence). V was shortened by 0 bases and J by 6 bases, with 8 bases between the two germline ends. The CDR3 region is CAWSVNTAGELFF. DNA for the CDR3: TGTGCCTGGAGTGTAAACACAGCCGGGGAGCTGTTTTTT. The full variable domain, completed using reference TRBV30 and TRBJ2-2, is SQTIHQWPATLVQPVGSPLSLECTVEGTSNPNLYWYRQAAGRGLQLLFYSVGIGQISSEVPQNLSASRPQDRQFILSSKKLLLSDSGFYLCAWSVNTAGELFFGEGSRLTVL.

The rearrangement links TRBV15 to TRBJ2-5; D gene unclear. This CDR3 contains 17 residues. The germline V gene has CDR1 LNHNV and CDR2 YYDKDF (reference sequence). V was shortened by 0 bases and J by 5 bases, with 19 bases between the two germline ends. CDR3 region: CATSRDQSRPIRETQYF. The CDR3 bases are TGTGCCACCAGCAGAGATCAGAGTAGACCCATACGGGAGACCCAGTACTTC.

In this sample, this clone turned up a few times. This chain joins TRBV28 and TRBJ1-2, with D perhaps matching TRBD1 (5 bases). Per germline, CDR1 MDHEN and CDR2 SYDVKM. There are 12 residues in the CDR3. V shed 7 bases and J shed 8 bases, with 14 bases lying between them. The CDR3, as DNA: TGTGCCAGCACCCCCGGGGCTTGGGGCTACACCTTC. It is translated as CASTPGAWGYTF.

A few counts support this clone. The chain is built from TRBV19 and TRBJ1-1, with D possibly TRBD1 on 6 matching bases. The CDR3 is made up of 16 amino acids. The germline gives CDR1 LNHDA, CDR2 SQIVND (reference sequence). V shed 7 bases and J shed 0 bases, with 18 bases lying between them. CDR3 sequence (DNA): TGTGCCAGTACCATAGGGGGTTTCGCCTTGAACACTGAAGCTTTCTTT. Translation gives CASTIGGFALNTEAFF.

Points on this clone: The conserved phenylalanine or tryptophan normally closing the CDR3 is absent here, so this likely arose from a read error. The DNA is left out, because the CDR3 cannot be placed on it with certainty; the CDR3 is given as TCRdb lists it. The rearrangement joins TRBV5-6 to TRBJ1-1; the table assigns TRBD1, which was not confirmed against the DNA. The CDR3 has 16 amino acids, counting both end residues. Germline assignment: CDR1 SGHDT and CDR2 YYEEEE. CDR3: CASSLVGSRTGGEKSI.

The chain carries TRBV15 and TRBJ1-1; no firm D call. Germline-derived CDR1 and CDR2 are LNHNV and YYDKDF (reference sequence). The CDR3 length is 13 residues. V lost 0 bases, J lost 5 bases, and 7 bases lay in between. CDR3 nucleotides: TGTGCCACCAGCAGAGATTATCAGACTGAAGCTTTCTTT. It encodes CATSRDYQTEAFF. Using reference TRBV15 and TRBJ1-1 for the parts outside the CDR3, the full variable domain is DAMVIQNPRYQVTQFGKPVTLSCSQTLNHNVMYWYQQKSSQAPKLLFHYYDKDFNNEADTPDNFQSRRPNTSFCFLDIRSPGLGDTAMYLCATSRDYQTEAFFGQGTRLTVV.

The gene calls are TRBV29-1 and TRBJ1-2, with D maybe TRBD1 (6 bases). CDR1 SQVTM and CDR2 ANQGSEA come from the germline V gene. CDR3 size: 18 residues. V was trimmed by 7 bases and J by 3 bases, leaving 30 bases between them. The CDR3 loop is CSARTVLGGRLMDYGYTF. DNA for the CDR3: TGCAGCGCCCGGACCGTTCTTGGGGGGCGCCTCATGGACTATGGCTACACCTTC.

The chain uses TRBV30 and TRBJ2-1; a weak D match, TRBD2 (5 bases). CDR3 size: 15 residues. Trimming removed 2 bases from V and 0 bases from J, with 11 bases in between. CDR1 is GTSNPN, CDR2 SVGIG, per germline (reference sequence). CDR3 nucleotide sequence: TGTGCCTGGAGTAACGGGGTTCTCTCCTACAATGAGCAGTTCTTC. Protein sequence: CAWSNGVLSYNEQFF.

This clone was observed a few times. The sample holds other DNA sequences that translate to the same CDR3. The J gene is TRBJ1-1, the V gene TRBV5-8, with D uncertain. This CDR3 comprises 11 residues. V dropped 4 bases and J dropped 7 bases, with 8 bases sitting between them. CDR1 and CDR2 from the germline V gene are SGHTS and YDEGEE. The CDR3 here is CASSRTLEAFF. The CDR3 DNA is TGTGCCAGCAGCCGGACCCTTGAAGCTTTCTTT.

The rearrangement uses TRBV30 and TRBJ2-7; D is perhaps TRBD2 (6 bases). Germline-derived CDR1 and CDR2 are GTSNPN and SVGIG (reference sequence). V shed 5 bases and J shed 4 bases, with 12 bases lying between them. The CDR3 totals 12 residues. As DNA, the CDR3 is TGTGCCTGGGGGACTTTTCCATACGAGCAGTACTTC. Its translation is CAWGTFPYEQYF. Looking up the rest from reference TRBV30 and TRBJ2-7 gives the full variable domain: SQTIHQWPATLVQPVGSPLSLECTVEGTSNPNLYWYRQAAGRGLQLLFYSVGIGQISSEVPQNLSASRPQDRQFILSSKKLLLSDSGFYLCAWGTFPYEQYFGPGTRLTVT.

In this sample, this clone turned up once. This rearrangement joins TRBV25-1 to TRBJ2-1, with a weak D call TRBD1 (6 bases). The length of the CDR3 is 10 residues. Trimming took 10 bases from V and 8 from J, leaving 9 bases between them. CDR1 and CDR2 (germline): MGHDK, SYGVNS. CDR3 coding DNA: TGTGCCACCAGGGGAGATGAGCAGTTCTTC. Translated: CATRGDEQFF.

In its sample, this clone was seen a few times. The J gene is TRBJ2-1, the V gene TRBV30; TRBD2 matches at 8 bases. Trimming cost V 3 bases and J 0 bases; bases outside gene matches: 19. This CDR3 spans 20 amino acids. The germline gives CDR1 GTSNPN, CDR2 SVGIG (reference sequence). CDR3 protein: CAWRLPGLEGFLSSYNEQFF. The CDR3 region has the DNA TGTGCCTGGAGGCTGCCGGGACTAGAGGGGTTCCTGAGCTCCTACAATGAGCAGTTCTTC.

The rearrangement links TRBV30 to TRBJ1-2; tentatively, D is TRBD1 (6 bases). Trimming removed 2 bases from V and 8 bases from J, with 15 bases in between. CDR1 is GTSNPN and CDR2 is SVGIG in the germline V gene (reference sequence). The CDR3 spans 13 residues. The CDR3 DNA follows: TGTGCCTGGAGTTCTACGGGTGGGGGCGGCTACACCTTC. As protein: CAWSSTGGGGYTF.

This clone came up a few times. The chain employs TRBV5-1 and TRBJ2-1; D not resolved. The length of the CDR3 is 14 residues. V shed 1 base and J shed 5 bases, with 10 bases lying between them. Germline V CDR1 and CDR2: SGHRS, YFSETQ. The CDR3 loop is CASSLIPDNNEQFF. The CDR3 DNA reads as TGCGCCAGCAGCTTGATTCCAGACAACAATGAGCAGTTCTTC.

The CDR3 region has the DNA TGTGCCAGCAGCACGACAGGCTACGAGCAGTACTTC. Amino acid sequence: CASSTTGYEQYF. The chain has TRBV7-6 and TRBJ2-7, with D perhaps matching TRBD1 (6 bases). Germline values: CDR1 SGHVS, CDR2 FNYEAQ. The CDR3 spans 12 residues. With 5 bases removed from V and 3 bases from J, the gap between germline ends came to 8 bases.

In this sample, this clone turned up a few times. This sequence joins TRBV19 and TRBJ2-7, with 7 bases that match TRBD2. Per the germline V gene, CDR1 is LNHDA and CDR2 is SQIVND (reference sequence). The CDR3 loop spans 14 amino acids. With V trimmed by 5 bases and J by 1 base, 5 bases remained unmatched. The CDR3: CASSQSGTSYEQYF. Here the CDR3 DNA reads TGTGCCAGTAGTCAGAGCGGGACGTCCTACGAGCAGTACTTC.

This clone was seen more than once but under ten times. V is TRBV23-1 and J is TRBJ2-6; 7 nucleotides line up with TRBD1. TRBV23-1 has ORF status, its function being uncertain. Trimming took 0 bases from V and 1 from J; bases not matched to a gene: 3. CDR3 length equals 17 residues. The CDR3 reads CASSQSKDRSGANVLTF. The CDR3 nucleotides read TGCGCCAGCAGTCAATCGAAGGACAGGTCTGGGGCCAACGTCCTGACTTTC.

This clone turned up a few times. The chain joins TRBV29-1 to TRBJ2-3; D is unclear. The CDR3 covers 12 residues. Germline V gene sequence: CDR1 SQVTM, CDR2 ANQGSEA. Trimming removed 6 bases at V and 1 base at J, with 8 bases between. The CDR3 sequence is CSVLDGTDTQYF. CDR3 sequence (DNA): TGCAGCGTCCTGGACGGCACAGATACGCAGTATTTT.

Note on this clone: Other DNA sequences from this sample encode an identical CDR3 as well. The J gene is TRBJ1-1, the V gene TRBV29-1; the match to TRBD1 covers 8 bases. Germline V gene data show CDR1 as SQVTM and CDR2 as ANQGSEA. With V trimmed by 5 bases and J by 5 bases, 4 bases remained unmatched. The CDR3 contains 12 residues. The CDR3 bases are TGCAGCGTTACCACAGGGGGGACTGAAGCTTTCTTT. Its protein is CSVTTGGTEAFF.

V usage is TRBV5-6 and J usage is TRBJ2-5, with D possibly TRBD2 on 5 matching bases. V was cut by 2 bases and J by 7 bases, with 12 bases left in between. The CDR3 is 13 residues long. From germline, CDR1 is SGHDT and CDR2 YYEEEE. CDR3 in DNA: TGTGCCAGCAGCTTTTGGCTACGGGGGACCCAGTACTTC. Protein: CASSFWLRGTQYF.

The sample holds one count of this clone. The J gene is TRBJ1-5, the V gene TRBV11-2; unclear D gene. Germline V lookup: CDR1 SGHAT, CDR2 FQNNGV. The CDR3 is made up of 15 amino acids. The V gene lost 3 bases and the J gene lost 6 bases, with 15 bases spanning the gap. The CDR3 DNA reads TGTGCCAGCAGCTTGGATCGGGAAGAAGGTCAGCCCCAGCATTTT. It codes for CASSLDREEGQPQHF.

V and J are TRBV6-1 and TRBJ2-3; possibly TRBD2 for D (5 bases). V was shortened by 7 bases and J by 0 bases, with 11 bases between the two germline ends. Germline V gene data show CDR1 as MNHNS and CDR2 as SASEGT. This CDR3 contains 14 residues. This CDR3 reads CASKAGPSTDTQYF. CDR3 in DNA: TGTGCCAGCAAGGCGGGCCCTAGCACAGATACGCAGTATTTT.